Listed here are 10 T cell receptor beta chains from one sample, sequenced in a study of CD8 T cell repertoires and HIV-1 epitope variants (dated by TCRdb to 2019 to 2021). The library relied on the immunoSEQ multiplex PCR assay. Imported from immuneACCESS, the table was reduced by TCRdb to in-frame sequences with V and J called. These copies leave out some clones; in studies compared against another copy, an unresolved V gene accounts for under half, and the cause of the remainder is not known. The sample profile shows about 4,000 clones; roughly 72% of them were found once. 40% to 45% of the sample goes to the ten largest clones. For these receptors, no antigen is known. The sample was cultured CD8+ T cells derived from PBMCs. These receptors were collected from a male donor with HIV.

This chain joins TRBV4-2 and TRBJ1-1, with D unresolved. Germline CDR1 reads LGHNA; CDR2 reads YNFKEQ. This CDR3 has 16 residues. Trimming pared 2 bases from V and 1 base from J, leaving 14 bases between. The CDR3 reads CASSQSTIGKNTEAFF. CDR3 DNA: TGTGCCAGCAGCCAATCCACAATCGGGAAGAACACTGAAGCTTTCTTT.

The V call is TRBV4-3, the J call TRBJ2-2; TRBD2 matches at 10 bases. Germline values: CDR1 LGHNA, CDR2 YSLEER. There are 17 residues in the CDR3. The ends lost 2 bases at V and 1 base at J; junction bases unmatched: 4. The CDR3 region is CASSQSIAGGNTGELFF. The CDR3 DNA reads as TGCGCCAGCAGCCAATCTATAGCGGGGGGGAACACCGGGGAGCTGTTTTTT.

This clone was counted a single time. The chain joins TRBV19 to TRBJ2-5; the D gene could be TRBD1 or TRBD2 (5 bases each). Between the trimmed V and J ends, which lost 1 base and 4 bases, there was a span of 10 bases. This CDR3 spans 14 amino acids. Germline-derived CDR1 and CDR2 are LNHDA and SQIVND (reference sequence). The CDR3 DNA sequence: TGTGCCAGTAGTATAGGTGGGGGTAGAGAGACCCAGTACTTC. Its protein product is CASSIGGGRETQYF.

The genes are TRBV6-5 and TRBJ1-1; no clear D. Per germline, CDR1 MNHEY and CDR2 SVGAGI. The CDR3 runs 12 residues. Trimming took 6 bases from V and 8 from J, leaving 13 bases between them. CDR3 sequence reads: CASRTSSEEAFF. The CDR3, as DNA: TGTGCCAGCAGGACTTCCTCCGAAGAAGCTTTCTTT.

In its sample, this clone was seen a few times. This chain uses TRBV19 with TRBJ2-2; D is uncertain. The CDR3 spans 16 residues. V gave up 0 bases and J gave up 1 base, with 9 bases separating them. Germline CDR1 and CDR2: LNHDA and SQIVND (reference sequence). As DNA, the CDR3 is TGTGCCAGTAGTATAGATCTTCGTGGGAACACCGGGGAGCTGTTTTTT. It is translated as CASSIDLRGNTGELFF.

The chain couples TRBV6-5 to TRBJ1-4; TRBD1 might be the D (5 bases). This CDR3 comprises 15 residues. Looked up from germline, CDR1 is MNHEY and CDR2 is SVGAGI. Between the trimmed V and J ends, which lost 7 bases and 2 bases, there was a span of 14 bases. CDR3: CASTHWGGTNEKLFF. In DNA, the CDR3 is TGTGCCAGCACCCACTGGGGGGGGACTAATGAAAAACTGTTTTTT.

The chain links TRBV29-1 to TRBJ1-3; a weak D match, TRBD1 (5 bases). Trimming removed 4 bases from V and 2 bases from J, with 12 bases in between. Germline V CDR1 and CDR2: SQVTM, ANQGSEA. The CDR3 totals 14 residues. The CDR3 here is CSVVLTGAGNTIYF. Written as DNA, the CDR3 is TGCAGCGTTGTCCTCACAGGAGCTGGAAACACCATATATTTT.

V is TRBV30 and J is TRBJ1-4; D possibly corresponds to TRBD1 (6 bases). CDR1 and CDR2 (germline): GTSNPN, SVGIG (reference sequence). The CDR3 length is 15 residues. V was clipped by 3 bases and J by 8 bases, with 19 bases between them. CDR3 in amino acids: CAWRGGTFKPEKLFF. For the CDR3, the DNA is TGTGCCTGGAGGGGGGGGACATTCAAACCCGAAAAACTGTTTTTT. The variable domain in full, completed from reference TRBV30 and TRBJ1-4, reads SQTIHQWPATLVQPVGSPLSLECTVEGTSNPNLYWYRQAAGRGLQLLFYSVGIGQISSEVPQNLSASRPQDRQFILSSKKLLLSDSGFYLCAWRGGTFKPEKLFFGSGTQLSVL.

This sequence joins TRBV5-6 and TRBJ1-6; D not resolved. The V end was cut by 0 bases, the J end by 8 bases, with 3 bases between. This CDR3 contains 12 residues. CDR1 is SGHDT and CDR2 is YYEEEE in the germline V gene. The CDR3 coding sequence is TGTGCCAGCAGCTTGGACGATTCACCCCTCCACTTT. As protein: CASSLDDSPLHF.

This clone was detected a few times. The V gene is TRBV6-5, the J gene TRBJ2-1, with D perhaps TRBD1 (6 bases). CDR3 length: 15 residues. Trimming shortened V by 2 bases and J by 8 bases, and 16 bases separated the two germline ends. In germline, CDR1 is MNHEY, CDR2 SVGAGI. In DNA form, the CDR3 reads TGTGCCAGCAGTTACGGGGGCAGGGGTTATGATGAGCAGTTCTTC. Protein product: CASSYGGRGYDEQFF.